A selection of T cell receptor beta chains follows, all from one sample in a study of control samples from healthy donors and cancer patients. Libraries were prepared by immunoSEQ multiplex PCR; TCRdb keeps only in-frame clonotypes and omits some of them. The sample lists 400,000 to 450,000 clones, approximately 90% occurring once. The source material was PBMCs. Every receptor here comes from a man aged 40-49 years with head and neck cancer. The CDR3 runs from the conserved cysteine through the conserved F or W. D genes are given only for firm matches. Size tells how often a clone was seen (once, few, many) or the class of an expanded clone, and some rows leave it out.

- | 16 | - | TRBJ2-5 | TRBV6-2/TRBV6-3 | TGTGCCAGCAGTTACGCCTGGGGGGGGCCGAGGGAGACCCAGTACTTC | CASSYAWGGPRETQYF
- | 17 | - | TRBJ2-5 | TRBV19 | TGTGCCAGTAGTATAAGAAGTGCAGGGTCAAATCAAGAGACCCAGTACTTC | CASSIRSAGSNQETQYF
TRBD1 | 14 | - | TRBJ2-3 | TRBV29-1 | TGCAGCGTCGGGACAGGGGGGGGCACAGATACGCAGTATTTT | CSVGTGGGTDTQYF
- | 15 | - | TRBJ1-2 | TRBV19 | TGTGCCAGTAGGTCTCAGGGAGATAACTCCTATGGCTACACCTTC | CASRSQGDNSYGYTF
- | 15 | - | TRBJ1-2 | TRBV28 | TGTGCCAGCAGTTTTAGACAGGAAATACCCGATGGCTACACCTTC | CASSFRQEIPDGYTF
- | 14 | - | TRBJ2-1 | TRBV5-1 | TGCGCCAGCAGCTTGGATACGGGTCCGGGTGAGCAGTTCTTC | CASSLDTGPGEQFF
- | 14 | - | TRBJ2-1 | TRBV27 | TGTGCCAGCAGAAGAGGAGTCGAGAACAATGAGCAGTTCTTC | CASRRGVENNEQFF
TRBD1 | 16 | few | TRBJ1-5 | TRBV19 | TGTGCCAGTAGTATAAGAGACAGGGCCCTGGATGAGCCCCAGCATTTT | CASSIRDRALDEPQHF
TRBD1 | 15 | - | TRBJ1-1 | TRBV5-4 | TGTGCCAGCAGCTCCGCCCGGGACAGGGACACTGAAGCTTTCTTT | CASSSARDRDTEAFF
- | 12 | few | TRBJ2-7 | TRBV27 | TGTGCCTGCCGGGACCGGGCCTACGAGCAGTACTTC | CACRDRAYEQYF
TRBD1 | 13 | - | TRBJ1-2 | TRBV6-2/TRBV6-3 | TGTGCCAGCAGCAGGGGGCTGAGCTATGGCTACACCTTC | CASSRGLSYGYTF
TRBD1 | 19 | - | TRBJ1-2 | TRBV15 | TGTGCCACCTCTCCATCGGGCAGGGACAGGGGTGTAGTTTACTATGGCTACACCTTC | CATSPSGRDRGVVYYGYTF
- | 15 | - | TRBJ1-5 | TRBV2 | TGTGCCAGCAGTGAAGCGCCGGGGAGGAATCAGCCCCAGCATTTT | CASSEAPGRNQPQHF
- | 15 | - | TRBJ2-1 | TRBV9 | TGTGCCAGCAGCCAGGGGGGGAGCTCCTACAATGAGCAGTTCTTC | CASSQGGSSYNEQFF
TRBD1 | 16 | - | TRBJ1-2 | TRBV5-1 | TGCGCCAGCAGCGCTAACCCGGGACAGGGGGGGTATGGCTACACCTTC | CASSANPGQGGYGYTF
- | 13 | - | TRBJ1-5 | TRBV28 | TGTGCCAGCAGTTTTTTGCAGAATCAGCCCCAGCATTTT | CASSFLQNQPQHF
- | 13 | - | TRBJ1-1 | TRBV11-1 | TGTGCCAGCACCCCGACAGTAAACACTGAAGCTTTCTTT | CASTPTVNTEAFF
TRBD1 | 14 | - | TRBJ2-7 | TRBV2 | TGTGCCAGCAGTGAGTTCAGGGGGCTGGTGGGGCAGTACTTC | CASSEFRGLVGQYF
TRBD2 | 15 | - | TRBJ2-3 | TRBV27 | TGTGCCAGCACCCGACTAGCGGGAGTTACAGATACGCAGTATTTT | CASTRLAGVTDTQYF
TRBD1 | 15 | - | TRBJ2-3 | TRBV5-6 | TGTGCCAGCAGCTTGAACAGGGGGGGCACAGATACGCAGTATTTT | CASSLNRGGTDTQYF
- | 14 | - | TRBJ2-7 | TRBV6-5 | TGTGCCAGCAGTAACTGGGACGGGGCCTACGAGCAGTACTTC | CASSNWDGAYEQYF
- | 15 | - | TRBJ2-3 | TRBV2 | TGTGCCAGCAGTGACCTGACTAGGGGGGACTATACGCAGTATTTT | CASSDLTRGDYTQYF
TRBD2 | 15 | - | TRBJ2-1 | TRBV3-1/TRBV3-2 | TGTGCCAGCAGCCACCGGACTAGCGGCTACAATGAGCAGTTCTTC | CASSHRTSGYNEQFF
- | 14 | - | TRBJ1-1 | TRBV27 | TGTGCCAGCAGTTCTGAACAGGGGAACACTGAAGCTTTCTTT | CASSSEQGNTEAFF
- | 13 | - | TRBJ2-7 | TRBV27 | TGTGCCAGCAGTTTCGGGCAGGACTACGAGCAGTACTTC | CASSFGQDYEQYF
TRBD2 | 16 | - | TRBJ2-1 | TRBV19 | TGTGCCAGTAGTGGAATTCGGACTAGCGGGAGGAATGAGCAGTTCTTC | CASSGIRTSGRNEQFF
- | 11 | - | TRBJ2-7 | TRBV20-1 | TGCAGTGCTCATCTCGCCTCCGAGCAGTACTTC | CSAHLASEQYF
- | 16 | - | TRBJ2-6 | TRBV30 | TGTGCCTGGAGTGTACGTGCTTCATCTGGGGCCAACGTCCTGACTTTC | CAWSVRASSGANVLTF
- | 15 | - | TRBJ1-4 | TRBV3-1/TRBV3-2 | TGTGCCAGCAGCCAAGTTAGACAGTTGAATGAAAAACTGTTTTTT | CASSQVRQLNEKLFF
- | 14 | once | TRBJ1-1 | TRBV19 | TGTGCCAGTACCCTAGCAGGAGGTAACACTGAAGCTTTCTTT | CASTLAGGNTEAFF
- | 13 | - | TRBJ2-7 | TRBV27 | TGTGCCAGCAGTTTATCGCAAACCTACGAGCAGTACTTC | CASSLSQTYEQYF
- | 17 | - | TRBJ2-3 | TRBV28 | TGTGCCAGCAGTTTAATCGCGCTATCGGGGGGCGCAGATACGCAGTATTTT | CASSLIALSGGADTQYF
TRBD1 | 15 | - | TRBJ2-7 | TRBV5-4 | TGTGCCAGCAGCTTCCCGGGACAGGGGGGCTACGAGCAGTACTTC | CASSFPGQGGYEQYF
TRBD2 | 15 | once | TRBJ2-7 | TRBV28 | TGTGCCAGCAGTCGAGCGGGAGGGACCTCCTACGAGCAGTACTTC | CASSRAGGTSYEQYF
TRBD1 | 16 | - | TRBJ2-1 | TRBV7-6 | TGTGCCAGCAGCTTATTAGCCTCGGGACAGGGGAATGAGCAGTTCTTC | CASSLLASGQGNEQFF
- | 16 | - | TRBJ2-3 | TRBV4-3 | TGCGCCAGCAGCCAAGAGGATCGGAGGGACACAGATACGCAGTATTTT | CASSQEDRRDTDTQYF
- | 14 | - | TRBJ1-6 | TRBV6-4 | TGTGCCAGCAGTGAGACCTACGCGGGTTCACCCCTCCACTTT | CASSETYAGSPLHF
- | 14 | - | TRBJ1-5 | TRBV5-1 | TGCGCCAGCAGCCCAGGGACGGATAATCAGCCCCAGCATTTT | CASSPGTDNQPQHF
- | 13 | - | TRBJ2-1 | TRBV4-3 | TGCGCCAGCAGCCAAGATGCCATCCGAGAGCAGTTCTTC | CASSQDAIREQFF
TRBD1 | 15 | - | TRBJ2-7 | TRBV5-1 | TGCGCCAGCAGCTTGGGACAGGGGGCAGGCTACGAGCAGTACTTC | CASSLGQGAGYEQYF